Shown below are 13 T cell receptor beta chains from a single sample sequenced in a study of blood T cell repertoires in COVID-19. Generated by immunoSEQ multiplex PCR, the TCRdb table keeps only in-frame clones and is missing some. The table records approximately 220,000 clones, about four fifths of them present only once. The sequenced sample consisted of PBMCs or T cells enriched from blood (not recorded which). The receptors were gathered from a woman between 40 and 55 years old who had recovered from COVID-19.

V usage is TRBV5-4 and J usage is TRBJ1-2; the D is unclear. Trimming removed 3 bases at V and 3 bases at J, with 9 bases between. CDR3 size: 13 residues. Germline assignment: CDR1 SGHNT and CDR2 YYREEE (reference sequence). The CDR3 DNA sequence: TGTGCCAGCAGCTCTTTTCCCTACTATGGCTACACCTTC. This encodes CASSSFPYYGYTF.

The genes are TRBV15 and TRBJ1-2, with D uncertain. Trimming took 10 bases from V and 0 from J, leaving 12 bases between them. CDR3 length: 13 amino acids. Germline-derived CDR1 and CDR2 are LNHNV and YYDKDF (reference sequence). The CDR3 bases are TGTGCCAGCCGCAAGGGAGCTAACTATGGCTACACCTTC. The encoded protein is CASRKGANYGYTF.

This chain joins TRBV7-2 and TRBJ2-1; 7 nucleotides align to TRBD1. The V segment lost 5 bases and the J segment 6 bases; nucleotides outside the gene matches: 10. CDR3 length equals 15 residues. The V gene's germline CDR1 is SGHTA and CDR2 FQGNSA. The CDR3 is CASSVAPGGSNEQFF. Written as DNA, the CDR3 is TGTGCCAGCAGCGTCGCGCCAGGGGGATCCAATGAGCAGTTCTTC. Full variable domain (outside the CDR3, taken from reference TRBV7-2 and TRBJ2-1): GAGVSQSPSNKVTEKGKDVELRCDPISGHTALYWYRQSLGQGLEFLIYFQGNSAPDKSGLPSDRFSAERTGGSVSTLTIQRTQQEDSAVYLCASSVAPGGSNEQFFGPGTRLTVL.

The chain couples TRBV5-4 to TRBJ2-1; 12 bases match TRBD2. With 0 bases clipped from V and 4 bases from J, the junction kept 8 bases outside the gene matches. The CDR3 totals 18 residues. The germline V gene has CDR1 SGHNT and CDR2 YYREEE (reference sequence). The CDR3 loop is CASSLGRRTSGAYNEQFF. The DNA for the CDR3 is TGTGCCAGCAGCTTGGGACGGCGGACTAGCGGGGCGTACAATGAGCAGTTCTTC. The full variable domain, with the rest looked up from reference TRBV5-4 and TRBJ2-1, is ETGVTQSPTHLIKTRGQQVTLRCSSQSGHNTVSWYQQALGQGPQFIFQYYREEENGRGNFPPRFSGLQFPNYSSELNVNALELDDSALYLCASSLGRRTSGAYNEQFFGPGTRLTVL.

This chain connects TRBV9 to TRBJ2-3; TRBD2 agrees at 10 bases. Germline-derived CDR1 and CDR2 are SGDLS and YYNGEE. The trim removed 3 bases at V and 0 bases at J, leaving 10 bases unmatched. The CDR3 is made up of 18 amino acids. CDR3 bases: TGTGCCAGCAGCGCCCCGTCGGGACTAGCGTTTAGCACAGATACGCAGTATTTT. Protein product: CASSAPSGLAFSTDTQYF.

The chain couples TRBV4-3 to TRBJ2-1; 8 bases are shared with TRBD1. V shed 4 bases and J 6 bases; nucleotides not matched to a gene: 17. The CDR3 length is 18 residues. Germline V gene data show CDR1 as LGHNA and CDR2 as YSLEER. CDR3 sequence: CASSRELRRTGISNEQFF. The CDR3 nucleotides read TGCGCCAGCAGCCGAGAACTTAGACGGACAGGGATCTCCAATGAGCAGTTCTTC.

The gene calls are TRBV5-1 and TRBJ1-6; 7 positions match TRBD1. Germline values: CDR1 SGHRS, CDR2 YFSETQ. Unmatched junction bases numbered 9, after V lost 2 bases and J lost 7 bases. The CDR3 runs 16 residues. The CDR3 loop reads CASSFSPGQSNSPLHF. The CDR3 DNA reads TGCGCCAGCAGCTTCTCTCCGGGACAGTCGAATTCACCCCTCCACTTT.

This clone was picked up a small number of times. The gene calls are TRBV11-3 and TRBJ2-1, with D perhaps matching TRBD2 (5 bases). V was pared by 3 bases and J by 3 bases, with 18 bases between. CDR3 length equals 17 residues. Per germline, CDR1 SGHNT and CDR2 YENEEA. The CDR3 protein is CASSLAGPGIFYNEQFF. The CDR3 DNA follows: TGTGCCAGCAGCTTGGCTGGGCCGGGAATCTTCTACAATGAGCAGTTCTTC.

This chain uses TRBV19 with TRBJ1-2; 7 nucleotides align to TRBD1. V lost 5 bases, J lost 6 bases, and 3 bases stayed unmatched. Per the germline V gene, CDR1 is LNHDA and CDR2 is SQIVND (reference sequence). The CDR3 is 12 amino acids. This CDR3 reads CASSDRVDGYTF. The CDR3 coding sequence is TGTGCCAGTAGTGACAGGGTAGATGGCTACACCTTC.

The chain combines TRBV19 with TRBJ1-1; no definite D call. Germline CDR1 LNHDA, CDR2 SQIVND (reference sequence). Trimming shortened V by 7 bases and J by 3 bases, and 9 bases separated the two germline ends. This CDR3 comprises 12 residues. The CDR3: CASKEQYTEAFF. The CDR3 DNA reads as TGTGCCAGTAAAGAACAGTACACTGAAGCTTTCTTT.

This chain joins TRBV12-5 and TRBJ1-2, with 11 nucleotides matching TRBD1. The germline CDR1 and CDR2 sequences are LGHNT and FRNRAP. CDR3 length equals 15 residues. V dropped 7 bases and J dropped 5; count of bases not matched to a gene: 9. The CDR3: CASARTGGSPYGYTF. CDR3 bases: TGTGCTAGTGCTCGGACAGGGGGCTCCCCTTATGGCTACACCTTC.

This chain links TRBV5-4 with TRBJ2-7; 9 bases are shared with TRBD1. The CDR3 consists of 17 residues. Germline lookup yields CDR1 SGHNT and CDR2 YYREEE (reference sequence). The ends lost 3 bases at V and 0 bases at J; junction bases unmatched: 10. CDR3 sequence (DNA): TGTGCCAGCAGCTCGTGGGGACAGGGTACCAGCTCCTACGAGCAGTACTTC. This gives the protein CASSSWGQGTSSYEQYF.

In DNA, the CDR3 is TGTGCCAGCAGCCAAGTAGCGGGGTTTAACACCGGGGAGCTGTTTTTT. Encoded protein: CASSQVAGFNTGELFF. The chain has TRBV14 and TRBJ2-2; 8 bases map to TRBD2. The V gene's germline CDR1 is SGHDN and CDR2 FVKESK. The V and J ends lost 1 base and 2 bases, in that order; junction bases with no gene match: 3. This CDR3 spans 16 amino acids.